These 24 T cell receptor beta chains were sequenced from one sample in a study of identical twins. TCRdb analysed the 5' RACE reads with MiXCR anew, one entry per CDR3 protein. The sample lists 1.5 million to 2 million distinct CDR3 sequences, less than 35% occurring once. The specimen was cord blood. These receptors came from a newborn girl in good health.

The chain recombines TRBV3-1 with TRBJ1-1; D not certain. V lost 0 bases to trimming and J lost 1 base, with 15 bases between them. Germline V gives CDR1 LGHDT, CDR2 YNNKEL (reference sequence). The CDR3 has 17 amino acids. CDR3 sequence reads: CASSQDTWWGSNTEAFF. The CDR3 nucleotides are TGTGCCAGCAGCCAAGATACTTGGTGGGGTTCGAACACTGAAGCTTTCTTT.

This clonotype was seen ten or more times. The chain combines TRBV20-1 with TRBJ2-7; TRBD2 aligns across 8 bases. Trimming at V came to 0 bases and at J to 3 bases, leaving 10 bases not matched to a gene. This CDR3 is 16 amino acids long. Germline CDR1 DFQATT, CDR2 SNEGSKA (reference sequence). The CDR3 here is CSARETGGLAGYEQYF. CDR3 DNA: TGCAGTGCTAGAGAGACAGGCGGACTAGCTGGCTACGAGCAGTACTTC.

The chain is built from TRBV20-1 and TRBJ1-1; maybe TRBD1 (5 bases). The V gene's germline CDR1 is DFQATT and CDR2 SNEGSKA (reference sequence). V was trimmed by 4 bases and J by 1 base, leaving 13 bases between them. CDR3 length equals 14 residues. The CDR3 is CSATPGLTNTEAFF. For the CDR3, the DNA is TGCAGTGCTACTCCGGGACTAACGAACACTGAAGCTTTCTTT.

The chain recombines TRBV19 with TRBJ1-2; TRBD1 agrees at 8 bases. Germline values: CDR1 LNHDA, CDR2 SQIVND (reference sequence). CDR3 length: 14 amino acids. Trimming at V came to 10 bases and at J to 7 bases, leaving 14 bases not matched to a gene. The CDR3 DNA reads as TGTGCCACCGGACCTTGGACAGGGTTGAGTGGCTACACCTTC. This gives the protein CATGPWTGLSGYTF.

The rearrangement joins TRBV4-1 to TRBJ2-1; D gene unclear. V was pared by 3 bases and J by 9 bases, with 15 bases between. There are 14 residues in the CDR3. Germline CDR1 is MGHRA and CDR2 is YSYEKL. The CDR3 spells CASSHPFETGEQFF. The CDR3 nucleotides are TGCGCCAGCAGCCACCCTTTTGAAACGGGTGAGCAGTTCTTC.

This clonotype turned up a few times. The limits of the CDR3 on the DNA are not certain, so only TCRdb's listed CDR3 is given. The rearrangement uses TRBV7-8 and TRBJ2-1; TRBD2 reflects the table's D call only, with no check against the DNA. The CDR3 is 17 amino acids long, termini counted. CDR1 and CDR2 from the germline V gene are SGHVS and FQNEAQ. CDR3 in amino acids: CASSTFGNGSRSNEQFF.

This clonotype was counted ten times or more. This chain uses TRBV12-3 or TRBV12-4 with TRBJ2-3; TRBD1 is a possible D gene (6 bases). V was trimmed by 3 bases and J by 2 bases, leaving 9 bases between them. The CDR3 length is 14 residues. The CDR3 sequence: CASSFWDNTDTQYF. For the CDR3, the DNA is TGTGCCAGCAGTTTCTGGGACAACACAGATACGCAGTATTTT.

The sample holds a few counts of this clonotype. The chain couples TRBV3-1 to TRBJ2-3, with D hard to call. V lost 6 bases to trimming and J lost 0 bases, with 16 bases between them. The CDR3 spans 16 residues. Germline CDR1 is LGHDT and CDR2 is YNNKEL (reference sequence). The CDR3 loop is CASRSTSARSTDTQYF. For the CDR3, the DNA is TGTGCCAGCAGGTCGACAAGCGCGAGAAGCACAGATACGCAGTATTTT.

The chain uses TRBV20-1 and TRBJ1-5; no definite D call. The CDR3 consists of 13 residues. Trimming pared 5 bases from V and 0 bases from J, leaving 8 bases between. Per the germline V gene, CDR1 is DFQATT and CDR2 is SNEGSKA (reference sequence). The DNA for the CDR3 is TGCAGTGCTCAAGACACTAGCAATCAGCCCCAGCATTTT. Its translation: CSAQDTSNQPQHF.

A few counts support this clonotype. V is TRBV7-2 and J is TRBJ2-2; D is unresolved. The CDR3 runs 13 residues. Germline CDR1 and CDR2: SGHTA and FQGNSA. V lost 5 bases, J lost 6 bases, and 10 bases lay in between. The chain's CDR3 is CASSPLWAGELFF. Here the CDR3 DNA reads TGTGCCAGCAGCCCCCTTTGGGCCGGGGAGCTGTTTTTT.

This clonotype appeared a few times. The chain carries TRBV12-3 or TRBV12-4 and TRBJ2-5, with D uncertain. CDR3 length equals 16 residues. V was pared by 1 base and J by 2 bases, with 14 bases between. The CDR3 DNA sequence: TGTGCCAGCAGTTTAGGGGTCTGGGCCCGACAAGAGACCCAGTACTTC. Its translation is CASSLGVWARQETQYF.

This clonotype was picked up many times. V and J are TRBV21-1 and TRBJ2-6. TRBV21-1 constitutes a pseudogene. This CDR3 has 15 residues. The CDR3 sequence is CASSKGHSGANVLTF. In nucleotides, the CDR3 is TGTGCCAGCAGCAAAGGACACTCTGGGGCCAACGTCCTGACTTTC.

This chain joins TRBV3-1 and TRBJ2-1, with TRBD2 matching over 8 bases. The CDR3 runs to 15 residues. After removal of 0 bases from V and 10 bases from J, the junction contained 8 bases not matched to a gene. CDR1 and CDR2 (germline): LGHDT, YNNKEL (reference sequence). CDR3 nucleotides: TGTGCCAGCAGCCAAGAGGGACTAGTGGTAGGCGAGCAGTTCTTC. Translation gives CASSQEGLVVGEQFF.

The chain recombines TRBV20-1 with TRBJ1-2; D gene ambiguous. The CDR3 loop spans 11 amino acids. Germline CDR1 reads DFQATT; CDR2 reads SNEGSKA (reference sequence). Trimming took 5 bases from V and 4 from J, leaving 8 bases between them. CDR3 DNA sequence: TGCAGTGCTCGGAGGGCCTATGGCTACACCTTC. Its protein product is CSARRAYGYTF.

The chain uses TRBV5-1 and TRBJ1-5; D ambiguous. Per germline, CDR1 SGHRS and CDR2 YFSETQ. Trimming stripped 1 base from V and 6 bases from J, with 14 bases between. The CDR3 length is 15 residues. The CDR3 protein is CASSLTTGSGQPQHF. DNA of the CDR3: TGCGCCAGCAGCTTGACGACGGGGTCGGGTCAGCCCCAGCATTTT. Combining the CDR3 with reference TRBV5-1 and TRBJ1-5 gives the whole variable domain KAGVTQTPRYLIKTRGQQVTLSCSPISGHRSVSWYQQTPGQGLQFLFEYFSETQRNKGNFPGRFSGRQFSNSRSEMNVSTLELGDSALYLCASSLTTGSGQPQHFGDGTRLSIL.

This clonotype was counted only a few times. This chain joins TRBV13 and TRBJ2-1; 10 bases match TRBD1. The germline gives CDR1 PRHDT, CDR2 FYEKMQ (reference sequence). The CDR3 covers 13 residues. With 6 bases clipped from V and 6 bases from J, the junction kept 2 bases outside the gene matches. The CDR3 coding sequence is TGTGCCAGCAGGGGGACAGGGGTCAATGAGCAGTTCTTC. Translating it yields CASRGTGVNEQFF.

This sequence joins TRBV6-6 and TRBJ1-5; TRBD1 is a possible D gene (6 bases). The V gene's germline CDR1 is MNHNY and CDR2 SVGAGI (reference sequence). The CDR3 contains 17 residues. The germline V and J ends were trimmed by 8 bases and 0 bases, with 20 bases remaining between them. The CDR3 DNA sequence: TGTGCCAGCGGGGAGGCGGACAGACTCTATAGCAATCAGCCCCAGCATTTT. This encodes CASGEADRLYSNQPQHF.

The CDR3 here is CASSLVFADQYF. The DNA for the CDR3 is TGTGCCAGCAGCTTAGTTTTCGCAGATCAGTACTTC. The chain carries TRBV11-2 and TRBJ2-7; no clear D gene. CDR3 length equals 12 residues. V was clipped by 1 base and J by 10 bases, with 11 bases between them. Germline CDR1 reads SGHAT; CDR2 reads FQNNGV.

The V call is TRBV4-1, the J call TRBJ2-2; D is perhaps TRBD1 (5 bases). This CDR3 comprises 16 residues. Germline V gene sequence: CDR1 MGHRA, CDR2 YSYEKL. The V and J ends lost 0 bases and 1 base respectively, with 9 bases between them. In DNA form, the CDR3 reads TGCGCCAGCAGCCAAGATTACAGGATGAACACCGGGGAGCTGTTTTTT. As protein: CASSQDYRMNTGELFF.

This clonotype occurred a few times. V gene TRBV20-1 combines with J gene TRBJ1-2, with D possibly TRBD1 on 6 matching bases. The germline CDR1 and CDR2 sequences are DFQATT and SNEGSKA (reference sequence). This CDR3 spans 12 amino acids. V lost 5 bases, J lost 8 bases, and 15 bases lay in between. In DNA, the CDR3 is TGCAGTGCTCCCGACAGGCGGTTGGGCTACACCTTC. Protein sequence: CSAPDRRLGYTF.

For this clonotype: A junction end diverges from the germline sequence, so it may reflect a read error. V and J are TRBV5-1 and TRBJ2-3; D tentatively reads TRBD1 or TRBD2 (5 bases each). Germline loops: CDR1 SGHRS, CDR2 YFSETQ. The CDR3 totals 16 residues. The CDR3 protein is CASSHPLGPFTDTRYF. The CDR3 nucleotides are TGCGCCAGCAGCCACCCCTTGGGACCGTTCACAGATACGCGGTATTTT.

There are many counts of this clonotype. This chain uses TRBV28 with TRBJ2-7; 8 bases line up with TRBD1. Germline V gives CDR1 MDHEN, CDR2 SYDVKM. The CDR3 covers 14 residues. J gave up 3 bases and V 5 bases, and 6 bases lay outside the gene matches. CDR3 nucleotide sequence: TGTGCCAGCAGTCTGGGACAGGATATCTACGAGCAGTACTTC. Translating gives CASSLGQDIYEQYF.

This chain uses TRBV7-2 with TRBJ2-1, with D maybe TRBD2 (5 bases). Trimming shortened V by 1 base and J by 0 bases, and 13 bases separated the two germline ends. In germline, CDR1 is SGHTA, CDR2 FQGNSA. This CDR3 has 17 residues. The CDR3 DNA reads as TGTGCCAGCAGCTTAGTGTTGGCTAGCCTCTCCTACAATGAGCAGTTCTTC. It codes for CASSLVLASLSYNEQFF.

The V gene is TRBV5-1, the J gene TRBJ2-1; perhaps TRBD1 as D (6 bases). The CDR3 has 14 residues. Trimming pared 5 bases from V and 13 bases from J, leaving 22 bases between. The V gene's germline CDR1 is SGHRS and CDR2 YFSETQ. The CDR3 region is CASRGGPASETQFF. CDR3 nucleotides: TGCGCCAGCAGAGGGGGTCCAGCGTCAGAGACCCAGTTCTTC.